This entry features one TCR beta chain sequence. This sample was included in a study of T cell changes during pregnancy in multiple sclerosis. The method was immunoSEQ multiplex PCR; TCRdb's version includes in-frame clones alone and lacks a portion of them. Here the sample spans roughly 90,000 clones, about 94% being singletons. The CDR3 has 16 amino acids. The V gene end was trimmed by 0 bases and the J gene end by 8 bases; junction bases not matched to a gene: 11. Looked up from germline, CDR1 is LGHNT and CDR2 is FRNRAP. The sequence derives from a female donor with multiple sclerosis, enrolled in a pregnancy study. V usage is TRBV12-5 and J usage is TRBJ1-2; 8 nucleotides line up with TRBD1. This specimen consisted of peripheral blood, obtained in the third trimester of pregnancy. The CDR3 nucleotides are TGTGCTAGTGGTTTGGTCGGGGCCGGACAGGGAGAAGGCTACACCTTC. Protein sequence: CASGLVGAGQGEGYTF. Combining the CDR3 with reference TRBV12-5 and TRBJ1-2 gives the whole variable domain DARVTQTPRHKVTEMGQEVTMRCQPILGHNTVFWYRQTMMQGLELLAYFRNRAPLDDSGMPKDRFSAEMPDATLATLKIQPSEPRDSAVYFCASGLVGAGQGEGYTFGSGTRLTVV.